The TCR beta chain under discussion was sequenced for a study of cytomegalovirus exposure and HLA in healthy donors. This clone was counted a few times. Assay: immunoSEQ multiplex PCR; the TCRdb copy retains only in-frame clones and omits some. Of some 240,000 clones detected, around 85% appear once; the ten largest clones hold less than 1.5%. The CDR3 runs to 15 residues. V was pared by 3 bases and J by 7 bases, with 8 bases of the junction left unmatched. Germline assignment: CDR1 LNHDA and CDR2 SQIVND (reference sequence). Input material: PBMCs. This clonotype originated in a woman younger than 45 in good health and CMV-seropositive. The chain recombines TRBV19 with TRBJ1-2; 10 bases align to TRBD1. CDR3 sequence (DNA): TGTGCCAGTAGTATCGCCGGGACAGGGGCGGTTGGCTACACCTTC. Its translation is CASSIAGTGAVGYTF.